The present entry profiles one T cell receptor (beta chain) with its context. The source of the sample is a study of blood T cell repertoires in COVID-19. Study at large: Acute-phase and convalescent COVID-19 samples originated in the United States, Italy and Spain.

CDR1 is ENHRY and CDR2 is SYGVKD in the germline V gene. Trimming took 6 bases from V and 3 from J; bases not matched to a gene: 8. This CDR3 is 15 amino acids long. Per the authors' pipeline: Amplifying reference gene primers gave estimates of nucleated cell counts. This table comes from immunoSEQ multiplex PCR, and its TCRdb copy is limited to in-frame clones, with some not included. V and J calls and clone size follow that table, whereas D and trimming were derived from the DNA. The data contain 150,000 to 200,000 clones, more than 75% of them singletons. The TCR was taken from an older man with acute or convalescent COVID-19. The source material was peripheral blood. The chain is built from TRBV10-3 and TRBJ2-3; 8 nucleotides agree with TRBD2. The CDR3 coding sequence is TGTGCCATCAGAACACTAGCGGTCGGGACAGATACGCAGTATTTT. Protein product: CAIRTLAVGTDTQYF.